The 9 T cell receptor beta chains in this list originate from one sample, sequenced in a study of identical twins. In TCRdb, the 5' RACE reads were re-called with MiXCR into one record per CDR3 protein. Of nearly 900,000 distinct CDR3 sequences in the sample, 12% were seen once. The same data also contributed to another study, on yellow fever vaccine responses in identical twins.

Sequences were obtained from PBMCs. The receptor set was obtained from a woman between 18 and 30 years old in good health.

This clonotype has a count of ten or more. This chain joins TRBV13 and TRBJ1-2; no definite D call. Germline V CDR1 and CDR2: PRHDT, FYEKMQ (reference sequence). V was cut by 5 bases and J by 5 bases, with 15 bases left in between. This CDR3 comprises 14 residues. The CDR3 nucleotides read TGTGCCAGCAGCAAGTGGGTCAGCCAGTATGGCTACACCTTC. Its translation: CASSKWVSQYGYTF.

This clonotype was seen many times. The chain joins TRBV2 to TRBJ2-7; D remains ambiguous. V was cut by 6 bases and J by 2 bases, with 11 bases left in between. This CDR3 has 13 amino acids. Germline-derived CDR1 and CDR2 are SNHLY and FYNNEI. The CDR3 loop is CASSLDGTYEQYF. CDR3 coding DNA: TGTGCCAGCAGCTTGGACGGAACCTACGAGCAGTACTTC. Variable domain in full (rest from reference TRBV2 and TRBJ2-7): EPEVTQTPSHQVTQMGQEVILRCVPISNHLYFYWYRQILGQKVEFLVSFYNNEISEKSEIFDDQFSVERPDGSNFTLKIRSTKLEDSAMYFCASSLDGTYEQYFGPGTRLTVT.

The chain recombines TRBV3-1 with TRBJ2-1, with 11 bases aligning to TRBD2. Germline V gene sequence: CDR1 LGHDT, CDR2 YNNKEL (reference sequence). V lost 3 bases and J lost 7; bases outside the gene matches: 8. The CDR3 is 16 amino acids. The CDR3 loop reads CASSQATSGSLNEQFF. The CDR3 DNA follows: TGTGCCAGCAGCCAGGCTACTAGCGGGAGTCTAAATGAGCAGTTCTTC.

The V gene is TRBV12-3 or TRBV12-4, the J gene TRBJ2-6; 12 bases line up with TRBD2. The CDR3 spans 18 residues. J lost 1 base, V lost 2 bases, and 3 bases had no gene match. CDR3 region: CASSLRLAGESGANVLTF. DNA for the CDR3: TGTGCCAGCAGTTTACGACTAGCGGGGGAGTCTGGGGCCAACGTCCTGACTTTC.

J is TRBJ2-1 and V is TRBV29-1; D not resolved. Between the trimmed V and J ends, which lost 3 bases and 5 bases, there was a span of 5 bases. Germline CDR1 SQVTM, CDR2 ANQGSEA. The CDR3 covers 11 residues. The CDR3 DNA reads TGCAGCGTTGACCCGGACAATGAGCAGTTCTTC. Protein sequence: CSVDPDNEQFF.

The chain uses TRBV4-1 and TRBJ2-2, with a possible D match to TRBD2 (6 bases). Per germline, CDR1 MGHRA and CDR2 YSYEKL. The CDR3 runs 17 residues. V lost 1 base, J lost 5 bases, and 17 bases lay in between. The chain's CDR3 is CASSQVGLPLATGELFF. The CDR3 DNA follows: TGCGCCAGCAGCCAAGTCGGACTACCCCTAGCTACCGGGGAGCTGTTTTTT.

This clonotype was detected a few times. The V and J genes are TRBV4-1 and TRBJ2-2, with a tentative D call TRBD2 (6 bases). Deletions cut 1 base from V and 4 bases from J, with 10 bases between. CDR3 length equals 15 residues. Germline CDR1 MGHRA, CDR2 YSYEKL. The CDR3 here is CASSQVTGVTGELFF. The CDR3 DNA reads TGCGCCAGCAGCCAAGTAACGGGGGTCACCGGGGAGCTGTTTTTT.

This clonotype was seen many times. V usage is TRBV5-1 and J usage is TRBJ2-1; TRBD2 agrees at 10 bases. V lost 2 bases, J lost 9 bases, and 14 bases stayed unmatched. The CDR3 spans 17 residues. Looked up from germline, CDR1 is SGHRS and CDR2 is YFSETQ. The CDR3 here is CASSFRLAGEPGGEQFF. The CDR3 DNA is TGCGCCAGCAGCTTCCGACTAGCGGGTGAGCCCGGCGGTGAGCAGTTCTTC.

V and J are TRBV12-3 or TRBV12-4 and TRBJ2-2; D possibly matches TRBD1 or TRBD2 (5 bases each). This CDR3 has 16 residues. Trimming left V 3 bases short and J 5 bases short, with 16 bases between. As DNA, the CDR3 is TGTGCCAGCAGTTTGGTTGGGACCCTCGGGACCGGGGAGCTGTTTTTT. As protein: CASSLVGTLGTGELFF.